One sample yielded the 23 T cell receptor beta chains listed below, sequenced in a study of T cell changes during pregnancy in multiple sclerosis. Sequencing used immunoSEQ multiplex PCR; TCRdb keeps in-frame clones, though not all of them. The sample yields 35,000 to 40,000 clones, 90% seen once. The source material was peripheral blood, sampled in the third trimester of pregnancy. All receptors derive from a female donor in good health, enrolled as a control in a pregnancy study.

The rearrangement links TRBV29-1 to TRBJ1-1; no reliable D call. The CDR3 spans 11 residues. V was pared by 4 bases and J by 2 bases, with 5 bases between. Germline V gene lookup returns CDR1 SQVTM and CDR2 ANQGSEA. Written as DNA, the CDR3 is TGCAGCGTTGGGGCTAACACTGAAGCTTTCTTT. Translation: CSVGANTEAFF.

This clone was recorded only once. The gene calls are TRBV4-2 and TRBJ1-3; D unresolved. V shed 0 bases and J shed 2 bases, with 8 bases lying between them. CDR3 length: 15 residues. Germline V lookup: CDR1 LGHNA, CDR2 YNFKEQ. The CDR3 here is CASSQDSVTGNTIYF. The CDR3 coding sequence is TGTGCCAGCAGCCAAGATAGCGTGACTGGAAACACCATATATTTT.

V gene TRBV9 combines with J gene TRBJ2-7; 7 nucleotides agree with TRBD1. Germline assignment: CDR1 SGDLS and CDR2 YYNGEE. CDR3 length: 15 amino acids. J lost 2 bases, V lost 0 bases, and 5 bases had no gene match. The CDR3 sequence: CASSVEGGSTYEQYF. The DNA for the CDR3 is TGTGCCAGCAGCGTAGAAGGGGGCTCCACCTACGAGCAGTACTTC.

This clone turned up a few times. The chain is built from TRBV5-1 and TRBJ2-1, with TRBD2 identical over 8 bases. In germline, CDR1 is SGHRS, CDR2 YFSETQ. The CDR3 has 15 residues. The V segment lost 2 bases and the J segment 7 bases; nucleotides outside the gene matches: 8. The CDR3 nucleotides are TGCGCCAGCAGCTTAGCGGGGGTAGGTCAAAATGAGCAGTTCTTC. It encodes CASSLAGVGQNEQFF. Supplemented by reference TRBV5-1 and TRBJ2-1, the full variable domain reads KAGVTQTPRYLIKTRGQQVTLSCSPISGHRSVSWYQQTPGQGLQFLFEYFSETQRNKGNFPGRFSGRQFSNSRSEMNVSTLELGDSALYLCASSLAGVGQNEQFFGPGTRLTVL.

V gene TRBV28 combines with J gene TRBJ1-2; D unclear. V lost 4 bases and J 6 bases, leaving 15 bases between the germline ends. This CDR3 comprises 14 residues. The V gene's germline CDR1 is MDHEN and CDR2 SYDVKM. CDR3 amino acids: CASSSAGSRDGYTF. CDR3 DNA sequence: TGTGCCAGCAGTTCTGCGGGGAGTAGGGATGGCTACACCTTC.

The V gene is TRBV19, the J gene TRBJ2-3; D might be TRBD2 (6 bases). The V and J ends lost 5 bases and 6 bases respectively, with 15 bases between them. Germline lookup yields CDR1 LNHDA and CDR2 SQIVND (reference sequence). CDR3 length equals 14 residues. The CDR3 coding sequence is TGTGCCAGTAGTTCGTCGGGAGCCTATGATACGCAGTATTTT. Translated, it gives CASSSSGAYDTQYF.

Worth noting for this clone: This sample includes further DNA sequences coding for the same CDR3. The chain joins TRBV27 to TRBJ1-2; D gene ambiguous. This CDR3 is built from 14 residues. Trimming removed 0 bases from V and 0 bases from J, with 5 bases in between. The germline CDR1 and CDR2 sequences are MNHEY and SMNVEV (reference sequence). DNA of the CDR3: TGTGCCAGCAGTTTATCTCGGGCTAACTATGGCTACACCTTC. Translation: CASSLSRANYGYTF.

The chain recombines TRBV19 with TRBJ1-2; 7 bases align to TRBD1. Germline-derived CDR1 and CDR2 are LNHDA and SQIVND (reference sequence). J was trimmed by 8 bases and V by 5 bases; bases with no gene match: 14. The CDR3 length is 15 residues. In DNA, the CDR3 is TGTGCCAGTAGTGCCCGACAGGGCCCGCTAATGGGCTACACCTTC. Its protein is CASSARQGPLMGYTF. Full variable domain (missing parts from reference TRBV19 and TRBJ1-2): DGGITQSPKYLFRKEGQNVTLSCEQNLNHDAMYWYRQDPGQGLRLIYYSQIVNDFQKGDIAEGYSVSREKKESFPLTVTSAQKNPTAFYLCASSARQGPLMGYTFGSGTRLTVV.

This clone is a singleton in its sample. The chain has TRBV11-2 and TRBJ2-1, with TRBD2 matching 8 bases. Losses at the gene ends were 5 bases for V and 5 bases for J; bases not matched to a gene: 8. The CDR3 runs 15 residues. From germline, CDR1 is SGHAT and CDR2 FQNNGV. CDR3 sequence (DNA): TGTGCCAGCAGCCCAGTAGCGGGAAATCACAATGAGCAGTTCTTC. Its protein is CASSPVAGNHNEQFF.

The rearrangement uses TRBV5-1 and TRBJ2-5; 8 positions agree with TRBD2. Trimming removed 6 bases from V and 4 bases from J; junction bases left unmatched: 11. CDR1 is SGHRS and CDR2 is YFSETQ in the germline V gene. This CDR3 has 15 residues. The DNA for the CDR3 is TGCGCCAGCACCTCTGCGGGGGCGGGAGGAGAGACCCAGTACTTC. Protein sequence: CASTSAGAGGETQYF.

The chain couples TRBV2 to TRBJ2-6; 11 bases line up with TRBD1. In germline, CDR1 is SNHLY, CDR2 FYNNEI. Trimming took 5 bases from V and 1 from J; bases not matched to a gene: 7. The CDR3 spans 18 residues. CDR3 sequence: CASSTGQGGLSGANVLTF. The CDR3 region has the DNA TGTGCCAGCAGTACGGGACAGGGGGGGCTTTCTGGGGCCAACGTCCTGACTTTC.

The V call is TRBV9, the J call TRBJ1-3, with unresolved D. The germline V gene has CDR1 SGDLS and CDR2 YYNGEE. V gave up 4 bases and J gave up 11 bases, with 10 bases separating them. The CDR3 is 11 residues long. This chain's CDR3 is CASSSMGAIYF. The CDR3 DNA reads TGTGCCAGCAGCTCTATGGGCGCCATATATTTT.

The chain couples TRBV7-3 to TRBJ1-1, with D unresolved. Per germline, CDR1 SGHTA and CDR2 FQGTGA. The CDR3 has 14 residues. With 5 bases removed from V and 3 bases from J, the gap between germline ends came to 13 bases. CDR3 amino acids: CASSPDAPHTEAFF. Written as DNA, the CDR3 is TGTGCCAGCAGCCCAGATGCCCCCCACACTGAAGCTTTCTTT. Supplemented by reference TRBV7-3 and TRBJ1-1, the full variable domain reads GAGVSQTPSNKVTEKGKYVELRCDPISGHTALYWYRQSLGQGPEFLIYFQGTGAADDSGLPNDRFFAVRPEGSVSTLKIQRTERGDSAVYLCASSPDAPHTEAFFGQGTRLTVV.

This chain joins TRBV5-1 and TRBJ1-4; a weak D match, TRBD1 (6 bases). This CDR3 has 13 residues. CDR1 is SGHRS, CDR2 YFSETQ, per germline. The V gene lost 5 bases and the J gene lost 5 bases, with 10 bases spanning the gap. The CDR3, as DNA: TGCGCCAGCAGTATGAGGGGGAATGAAAAACTGTTTTTT. Translating it yields CASSMRGNEKLFF.

The chain links TRBV5-1 to TRBJ1-1; perhaps TRBD1 as D (5 bases). V lost 3 bases and J lost 1, with 13 bases in between. This CDR3 has 15 residues. Germline V gene lookup returns CDR1 SGHRS and CDR2 YFSETQ. The CDR3 nucleotides read TGCGCCAGCAGCTCCCAAGACAGCTCGAACACTGAAGCTTTCTTT. Its protein product is CASSSQDSSNTEAFF.

J is TRBJ1-2 and V is TRBV7-2; 8 bases align to TRBD1. The ends lost 4 bases at V and 7 bases at J; junction bases unmatched: 8. The CDR3 contains 14 residues. From germline, CDR1 is SGHTA and CDR2 FQGNSA. CDR3 amino acids: CASSYPPDRVGYTF. The DNA of the CDR3 is TGTGCCAGCAGCTACCCGCCGGACAGGGTTGGCTACACCTTC. Full variable domain (rest looked up from reference TRBV7-2 and TRBJ1-2): GAGVSQSPSNKVTEKGKDVELRCDPISGHTALYWYRQSLGQGLEFLIYFQGNSAPDKSGLPSDRFSAERTGGSVSTLTIQRTQQEDSAVYLCASSYPPDRVGYTFGSGTRLTVV.

The chain employs TRBV7-2 and TRBJ1-3, with D maybe TRBD1 (5 bases). CDR3 length equals 13 residues. V gave up 10 bases and J gave up 0 bases, with 10 bases separating them. Germline assignment: CDR1 SGHTA and CDR2 FQGNSA. CDR3 sequence: CATGTYSGNTIYF. CDR3 DNA: TGTGCCACAGGGACTTACTCTGGAAACACCATATATTTT.

The V and J genes are TRBV19 and TRBJ1-3; the match to TRBD1 covers 7 bases. Germline assignment: CDR1 LNHDA and CDR2 SQIVND (reference sequence). The CDR3 loop spans 17 amino acids. With V trimmed by 3 bases and J by 0 bases, 8 bases remained unmatched. The chain's CDR3 is CASSILSTGRSGNTIYF. CDR3 coding DNA: TGTGCCAGTAGTATCCTCTCGACAGGGCGCTCTGGAAACACCATATATTTT.

The chain couples TRBV15 to TRBJ2-1, with D perhaps TRBD2 (5 bases). Trimming took off 3 bases at V and 15 bases at J, with 12 bases between the two ends. The CDR3 is 11 residues long. Germline loops: CDR1 LNHNV, CDR2 YYDKDF (reference sequence). The CDR3 loop is CATSSGGYAFF. DNA of the CDR3: TGTGCCACCAGCAGCGGCGGGTACGCGTTCTTC.

V usage is TRBV9 and J usage is TRBJ2-6; D might be TRBD1 (5 bases). The CDR3 spans 18 residues. Germline-derived CDR1 and CDR2 are SGDLS and YYNGEE. V was trimmed by 0 bases and J by 0 bases, leaving 13 bases between them. The CDR3 DNA sequence: TGTGCCAGCAGCGTAGGGGGCAGGGCCACCTCTGGGGCCAACGTCCTGACTTTC. This sequence encodes CASSVGGRATSGANVLTF.

Here the CDR3 reads CASSMTDNTEAFF. In DNA form, the CDR3 reads TGTGCCAGTAGTATGACAGATAACACTGAAGCTTTCTTT. The rearrangement uses TRBV19 and TRBJ1-1; TRBD1 might be the D (5 bases). This CDR3 is built from 13 residues. The V end was cut by 3 bases, the J end by 2 bases, with 7 bases between. The germline CDR1 and CDR2 sequences are LNHDA and SQIVND (reference sequence). Looking up the rest from reference TRBV19 and TRBJ1-1 gives the full variable domain: DGGITQSPKYLFRKEGQNVTLSCEQNLNHDAMYWYRQDPGQGLRLIYYSQIVNDFQKGDIAEGYSVSREKKESFPLTVTSAQKNPTAFYLCASSMTDNTEAFFGQGTRLTVV.

The chain couples TRBV6-5 to TRBJ2-2; tentative D call: TRBD2 (5 bases). V lost 6 bases and J lost 6, with 11 bases in between. This CDR3 spans 13 amino acids. Per the germline V gene, CDR1 is MNHEY and CDR2 is SVGAGI. CDR3 amino acids: CASRNGESGELFF. CDR3 in DNA: TGTGCCAGCAGAAACGGGGAATCCGGGGAGCTGTTTTTT.

The rearrangement joins TRBV5-6 to TRBJ1-5; D is unresolved. The germline V and J ends were trimmed by 2 bases and 7 bases, with 19 bases remaining between them. The CDR3 length is 16 residues. The germline gives CDR1 SGHDT, CDR2 YYEEEE. The CDR3 DNA is TGTGCCAGCAGCTTCAGGATGACGATCCGTGACCAGCCCCAGCATTTT. The encoded protein is CASSFRMTIRDQPQHF.